This T cell receptor beta chain was found in a study of blood T cell repertoires in COVID-19. Across the study: Sources were T cells, B-cell-depleted T cells, or PBMCs; the material itself was cDNA or gDNA.

CDR3 size: 14 residues. V lost 0 bases to trimming and J lost 3 bases, with 9 bases between them. Per germline, CDR1 SGHRS and CDR2 YFSETQ. In the original processing: The authors estimated nucleated cell counts from reference gene primer amplification. Here immunoSEQ multiplex PCR was the method, and the copy in TCRdb shows in-frame clones only, minus some. V and J calls and clone size are those listed in that table; D and trimming were worked out from the DNA. The sample has more than 150,000 clones, nearly 85% seen once. Regarding this clone: The sample contains more than one DNA sequence encoding this CDR3.

The chain uses TRBV5-1 and TRBJ2-5; TRBD2 might be the D (5 bases). Material for sequencing was peripheral blood. This TCR was sampled from a woman in her 30s with acute or convalescent COVID-19. The CDR3: CASSLGREKETQYF. The CDR3 DNA is TGCGCCAGCAGCTTGGGACGGGAAAAAGAGACCCAGTACTTC. Full variable domain (outside the CDR3, taken from reference TRBV5-1 and TRBJ2-5): KAGVTQTPRYLIKTRGQQVTLSCSPISGHRSVSWYQQTPGQGLQFLFEYFSETQRNKGNFPGRFSGRQFSNSRSEMNVSTLELGDSALYLCASSLGREKETQYFGPGTRLLVL.